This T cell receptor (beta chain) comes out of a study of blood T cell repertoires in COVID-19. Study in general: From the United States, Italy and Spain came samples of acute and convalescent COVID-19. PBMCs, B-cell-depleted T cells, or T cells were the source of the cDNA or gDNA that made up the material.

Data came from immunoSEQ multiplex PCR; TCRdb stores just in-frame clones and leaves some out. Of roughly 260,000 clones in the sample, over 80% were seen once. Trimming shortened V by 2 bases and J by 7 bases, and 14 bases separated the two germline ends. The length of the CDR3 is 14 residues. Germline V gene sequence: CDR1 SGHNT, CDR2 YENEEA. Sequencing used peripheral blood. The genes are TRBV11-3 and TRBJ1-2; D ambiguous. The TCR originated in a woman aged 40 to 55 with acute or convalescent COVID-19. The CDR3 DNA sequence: TGTGCCAGCAGCTTATTTTCCCGCCACTCTGGCTACACCTTC. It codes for CASSLFSRHSGYTF.